This T cell receptor beta chain appears in the sequencing data of a study of neurological immune-mediated disorders. By 5'RACE with 10-nucleotide random UMIs, the cDNA was made. MiXCR was run by TCRdb on the 5' RACE reads, yielding one entry per CDR3 protein. The data contain some 34,000 distinct CDR3 sequences, about 1.6% of them seen just once; the ten biggest clones take up about 9%. The table lists this clonotype with many counts. Germline V gene lookup returns CDR1 SGHRS and CDR2 YFSETQ. This CDR3 is built from 13 residues. The V segment lost 4 bases and the J segment 3 bases; nucleotides outside the gene matches: 2.

This chain uses TRBV5-1 with TRBJ2-3, with 7 bases identical to TRBD1. This sequence was found in a woman under 40 with multiple sclerosis. Source material: PBMCs. In nucleotides, the CDR3 is TGCGCCAGCAGCCGGGGACAGACAGATACGCAGTATTTT. Translation: CASSRGQTDTQYF.